The sequence of this TCR beta chain was determined in a study of blood T cell repertoires in COVID-19. Study-wide background: T cells, B-cell-depleted T cells, or PBMCs supplied cDNA or gDNA.

The germline V gene has CDR1 KGHDR and CDR2 SFDVKD. This CDR3 is built from 15 residues. The V and J ends lost 4 bases and 5 bases respectively, with 17 bases between them. Sequenced by immunoSEQ multiplex PCR; TCRdb stores in-frame clones only, minus some. The sample contains about 73,000 clones, over 85% of which appear only once. Input material: peripheral blood. This chain uses TRBV24-1 with TRBJ2-7; D might be TRBD1 (6 bases). The source of this sequence is a woman aged 80 or older with active or convalescent COVID-19. The DNA of the CDR3 is TGTGCCACCAGTGACGCAACAGGGCCAGGCGACGAGCAGTACTTC. This translates into CATSDATGPGDEQYF.